Listed below are T cell receptor beta chains from one sample, sequenced in a study of technical replicates of blood from several donors. Sequencing used immunoSEQ multiplex PCR; TCRdb keeps in-frame clones, though not all of them. The sample consists of around 85,000 clones, 90% to 95% of them appearing once. Sequencing input: T cells isolated from PBMCs. These receptors originate from a human donor in good health. Both conserved end residues are part of each CDR3. Each record gives: J gene, V gene, clone size, D gene, CDR3 DNA, CDR3 protein. The D gene is left open where the match is weak. Expanded clones get a size class; other rows say once, few or many, or leave the size out.

j_gene: TRBJ2-7
v_gene: TRBV30
abundance: NA
d_gene: NA
CDR3nt: TGTGCCTGGGGGGGGGCCTCCTACGAGCAGTACTTC
CDR3aa: CAWGGASYEQYF

j_gene: TRBJ1-5
v_gene: TRBV6-6
abundance: once
d_gene: NA
CDR3nt: TGTGCCAGCAGTTACTCAGGGGTGGGCCAGCCCCAGCATTTT
CDR3aa: CASSYSGVGQPQHF

j_gene: TRBJ1-6
v_gene: TRBV7-9
abundance: NA
d_gene: TRBD1
CDR3nt: TGTGCCAGCAGGCATACCTCAGGGGGTGGTGTTTCACCCCTCCACTTT
CDR3aa: CASRHTSGGGVSPLHF

j_gene: TRBJ2-1
v_gene: TRBV29-1
abundance: NA
d_gene: NA
CDR3nt: TGCAGCGTTGTGTCCCAGAGGAGCCCCTACAATGAGCAGTTCTTC
CDR3aa: CSVVSQRSPYNEQFF

j_gene: TRBJ2-3
v_gene: TRBV9
abundance: NA
d_gene: NA
CDR3nt: TGTGCCAGCAGCAGTACCGGGGGCACAGATACGCAGTATTTT
CDR3aa: CASSSTGGTDTQYF

j_gene: TRBJ2-7
v_gene: TRBV29-1
abundance: NA
d_gene: NA
CDR3nt: TGCAGCGTTGTACAGGCAGGGAGGTACGAGCAGTACTTC
CDR3aa: CSVVQAGRYEQYF

j_gene: TRBJ1-5
v_gene: TRBV5-3
abundance: NA
d_gene: NA
CDR3nt: TGTGCCAGAAGCTTGGGACCGGGGGAACAGAATCAGCCCCAGCATTTT
CDR3aa: CARSLGPGEQNQPQHF

j_gene: TRBJ2-3
v_gene: TRBV29-1
abundance: NA
d_gene: TRBD2
CDR3nt: TGCAGCTTACTAGCGGGAGTCACAGATACGCAGTATTTT
CDR3aa: CSLLAGVTDTQYF

j_gene: TRBJ2-1
v_gene: TRBV4-2
abundance: NA
d_gene: NA
CDR3nt: TGTGCCAGCAGCCTCCGCCGGCAGGGGTACAATGAGCAGTTCTTC
CDR3aa: CASSLRRQGYNEQFF

j_gene: TRBJ1-4
v_gene: TRBV30
abundance: NA
d_gene: NA
CDR3nt: TGTGCCTGGAGTGTTTGGGGGGCTAATGAAAAACTGTTTTTT
CDR3aa: CAWSVWGANEKLFF

j_gene: TRBJ1-3
v_gene: TRBV4-1
abundance: few
d_gene: NA
CDR3nt: TGCGCCAGCAGACAGGTCTCTGGAAACACCATATATTTT
CDR3aa: CASRQVSGNTIYF

j_gene: TRBJ1-2
v_gene: TRBV19
abundance: NA
d_gene: NA
CDR3nt: TGTGCCAGTAGTAGTAAGGGCAGGGAAGGCCGCGGCTACACCTTC
CDR3aa: CASSSKGREGRGYTF

j_gene: TRBJ1-1
v_gene: TRBV5-1
abundance: NA
d_gene: NA
CDR3nt: TGCGCCAGCAGCTTGGAACAGGGTATGAACACTGAAGCTTTCTTT
CDR3aa: CASSLEQGMNTEAFF

j_gene: TRBJ2-1
v_gene: TRBV27
abundance: NA
d_gene: TRBD2
CDR3nt: TGTGCCAGCACCGATACGACTAGCGGGATTCAGCTGGCCTACAATGAGCAGTTCTTC
CDR3aa: CASTDTTSGIQLAYNEQFF

j_gene: TRBJ2-1
v_gene: TRBV5-4
abundance: NA
d_gene: NA
CDR3nt: TGTGCCAGCAGCTTTAACCCTATCGGGGCCTACAATGAGCAGTTCTTC
CDR3aa: CASSFNPIGAYNEQFF

j_gene: TRBJ1-5
v_gene: TRBV6-1
abundance: NA
d_gene: TRBD1
CDR3nt: TGTGCCAGCAGTGAATCGGGAGGGGGCGGGGGAAGCAATCAGCCCCAGCATTTT
CDR3aa: CASSESGGGGGSNQPQHF

j_gene: TRBJ2-4
v_gene: TRBV5-1
abundance: NA
d_gene: NA
CDR3nt: TGCGCCAGCAGCTTGGACCCCACTAGCGCCAAAAACATTCAGTACTTC
CDR3aa: CASSLDPTSAKNIQYF

j_gene: TRBJ2-7
v_gene: TRBV5-1
abundance: NA
d_gene: TRBD2
CDR3nt: TGCGCCAGCAGCACGGCTAGCGGTAGTTCCTACGAGCAGTACTTC
CDR3aa: CASSTASGSSYEQYF

j_gene: TRBJ1-1
v_gene: TRBV6-1
abundance: NA
d_gene: NA
CDR3nt: TGTGCCAGCACTAAACAACGGGGTCCAGCTTTCTTT
CDR3aa: CASTKQRGPAFF

j_gene: TRBJ2-7
v_gene: TRBV11-2
abundance: NA
d_gene: NA
CDR3nt: TGTGCCAGCAGCTTCTTCCCCCTGACAGGGAGGTCCTACGAGCAGTACTTC
CDR3aa: CASSFFPLTGRSYEQYF

j_gene: TRBJ1-6
v_gene: TRBV6-5
abundance: NA
d_gene: TRBD1
CDR3nt: TGTGCCAGCAGTTACTCGTCAGGGGGCGTGTATTCACCCCTCCACTTT
CDR3aa: CASSYSSGGVYSPLHF

j_gene: TRBJ2-3
v_gene: TRBV19
abundance: NA
d_gene: NA
CDR3nt: TGTGCCAGTAGTAAATGGCGGGGCCCCGGAGATACGCAGTATTTT
CDR3aa: CASSKWRGPGDTQYF

j_gene: TRBJ2-5
v_gene: TRBV2
abundance: NA
d_gene: NA
CDR3nt: TGTGCCAGCAGAGATAGGACTGGAGGAGAGACCCAGTACTTC
CDR3aa: CASRDRTGGETQYF

j_gene: TRBJ2-5
v_gene: TRBV5-1
abundance: NA
d_gene: NA
CDR3nt: TGCGCCAGCAGCTACGGGACTGGGGTAGAGACCCAGTACTTC
CDR3aa: CASSYGTGVETQYF

j_gene: TRBJ1-5
v_gene: TRBV19
abundance: NA
d_gene: NA
CDR3nt: TGTGCCAGTAGTCCCCAGGTTAATAGCAATCAGCCCCAGCATTTT
CDR3aa: CASSPQVNSNQPQHF

j_gene: TRBJ1-4
v_gene: TRBV7-2
abundance: NA
d_gene: NA
CDR3nt: TGTGCCAGCAGCCCAGAGGGCGAAAAACTGTTTTTT
CDR3aa: CASSPEGEKLFF

j_gene: TRBJ2-3
v_gene: TRBV2
abundance: NA
d_gene: NA
CDR3nt: TGTGCCAGCAGTGGAGAAGATACGCAGTATTTT
CDR3aa: CASSGEDTQYF

j_gene: TRBJ2-5
v_gene: TRBV7-6
abundance: NA
d_gene: TRBD1
CDR3nt: TGTGCCAGCAGGGTGGGTCGGGACAGGGTAAAAGAGACCCAGTACTTC
CDR3aa: CASRVGRDRVKETQYF

j_gene: TRBJ1-6
v_gene: TRBV6-1
abundance: NA
d_gene: NA
CDR3nt: TGTGCCAGCAGCCTGAGGAGGACAGATGGGTCACCCCTCCACTTT
CDR3aa: CASSLRRTDGSPLHF

j_gene: TRBJ1-1
v_gene: TRBV5-1
abundance: NA
d_gene: TRBD1
CDR3nt: TGCGCCAGCAGCTTGGGGACAGGTTGGAACACTGAAGCTTTCTTT
CDR3aa: CASSLGTGWNTEAFF

j_gene: TRBJ2-2
v_gene: TRBV4-1
abundance: NA
d_gene: TRBD1
CDR3nt: TGCGCCAGCAGCCGCGGGACAGGTCCTACGTGGGGGGAGCTGTTTTTT
CDR3aa: CASSRGTGPTWGELFF

j_gene: TRBJ2-1
v_gene: TRBV5-1
abundance: NA
d_gene: TRBD1
CDR3nt: TGCGCCAGCAGCCTCCGGGACAGGGGGCGTCCAATCAATGAGCAGTTCTTC
CDR3aa: CASSLRDRGRPINEQFF

j_gene: TRBJ1-3
v_gene: TRBV28
abundance: NA
d_gene: NA
CDR3nt: TGTGCCAGCACCCCCCCGACAACCTCTGGAAACACCATATATTTT
CDR3aa: CASTPPTTSGNTIYF

j_gene: TRBJ1-5
v_gene: TRBV18
abundance: NA
d_gene: NA
CDR3nt: TGTGCCAGCTCACCTATGGGACTGAATAGCAATCAGCCCCAGCATTTT
CDR3aa: CASSPMGLNSNQPQHF

j_gene: TRBJ1-5
v_gene: TRBV7-9
abundance: NA
d_gene: NA
CDR3nt: TGTGCCAGCAGCTCTGTTGGCCAGCCCCAGCATTTT
CDR3aa: CASSSVGQPQHF

j_gene: TRBJ1-1
v_gene: TRBV2
abundance: NA
d_gene: NA
CDR3nt: TGTGCCAGCAGGGAGGGCCTAACAACTGAAGCTTTCTTT
CDR3aa: CASREGLTTEAFF

j_gene: TRBJ2-5
v_gene: TRBV28
abundance: NA
d_gene: NA
CDR3nt: TGTGCCAGCAGTTTCGGAGAGACCCAGTACTTC
CDR3aa: CASSFGETQYF

j_gene: TRBJ2-2
v_gene: TRBV5-1
abundance: NA
d_gene: TRBD1
CDR3nt: TGCGCCAGCAGCGGACAGGGGGTCGGGGAGCTGTTTTTT
CDR3aa: CASSGQGVGELFF

j_gene: TRBJ1-3
v_gene: TRBV7-2
abundance: NA
d_gene: NA
CDR3nt: TGTGCCAGCAGCTTAGTTCGTCTCTCTGGAAACACCATATATTTT
CDR3aa: CASSLVRLSGNTIYF

j_gene: TRBJ1-2
v_gene: TRBV7-8
abundance: NA
d_gene: TRBD1
CDR3nt: TGTGCCAGCAGCTTAAGAGCAGGGGGGAATTCTGGCTACACCTTC
CDR3aa: CASSLRAGGNSGYTF

j_gene: TRBJ2-2
v_gene: TRBV27
abundance: NA
d_gene: TRBD2
CDR3nt: TGTGCCAGCAGTCACACTAGCGGGGGACTGTTTTTT
CDR3aa: CASSHTSGGLFF

j_gene: TRBJ2-2
v_gene: TRBV29-1
abundance: NA
d_gene: TRBD2
CDR3nt: TGCAGCGTGGGGAGGGCCACCGGGGAGCTGTTTTTT
CDR3aa: CSVGRATGELFF

j_gene: TRBJ1-5
v_gene: TRBV6-1
abundance: NA
d_gene: NA
CDR3nt: TGTGCCAGCAGTGAGGCGGGAAATCAGCCCCAGCATTTT
CDR3aa: CASSEAGNQPQHF

j_gene: TRBJ1-1
v_gene: TRBV5-6
abundance: once
d_gene: NA
CDR3nt: TGTGCCAGCAGCTTGGTTAGCCCGAACACTGAAGCTTTCTTT
CDR3aa: CASSLVSPNTEAFF

j_gene: TRBJ1-1
v_gene: TRBV19
abundance: NA
d_gene: NA
CDR3nt: TGTGCCAGTAGTAGCCCTCAGGGAGGCACTGAAGCTTTCTTT
CDR3aa: CASSSPQGGTEAFF

j_gene: TRBJ2-1
v_gene: TRBV6-6
abundance: NA
d_gene: TRBD2
CDR3nt: TGTGCCAGCGGCGGGAGTGAGCAGTTCTTC
CDR3aa: CASGGSEQFF